These T cell receptor beta chains were read from a single sample in a study of cytomegalovirus exposure and HLA in healthy donors. Data came from immunoSEQ multiplex PCR; TCRdb stores just in-frame clones and leaves some out. This sample has some 190,000 clones, with 70% to 85% found just once. Specimen: PBMCs. Receptor source: a man aged 18 to 29 in good health and CMV-seronegative. Both conserved end residues are part of each CDR3.

CDR3 protein: CASSFRLHNEQFF
V gene: TRBV27
J gene: TRBJ2-1

CDR3 protein: CASSDRGGSPLHF
V gene: TRBV27
J gene: TRBJ1-6

CDR3 protein: CASSLTAERTDTQYF
V gene: TRBV7-3
J gene: TRBJ2-3

CDR3 protein: CASSLVSGGGSSYEQYF
V gene: TRBV5-4
J gene: TRBJ2-7

CDR3 protein: CASSPRPAGTTDTQYF
V gene: TRBV4-3
J gene: TRBJ2-3

CDR3 protein: CASSQDDRGGNSPLHF
V gene: TRBV14
J gene: TRBJ1-6

CDR3 protein: CAWKIQGANSPLHF
V gene: TRBV30
J gene: TRBJ1-6

CDR3 protein: CASSKLGLPPYEQYF
V gene: TRBV7-2
J gene: TRBJ2-7

CDR3 protein: CASRQGVEQYF
V gene: TRBV10-3
J gene: TRBJ2-7

CDR3 protein: CASSLEGQEDDQYF
V gene: TRBV5-1
J gene: TRBJ2-5

CDR3 protein: CASSQMQGYEQYF
V gene: TRBV4-3
J gene: TRBJ2-7

CDR3 protein: CASSLSNPLAGGPQETQYF
V gene: TRBV27
J gene: TRBJ2-5

CDR3 protein: CASSYSGGRGSYNEQFF
V gene: TRBV7-9
J gene: TRBJ2-1

CDR3 protein: CASTLGGANTEAFF
V gene: TRBV2
J gene: TRBJ1-1

CDR3 protein: CASSYMVTGKTEAFF
V gene: TRBV6-5
J gene: TRBJ1-1

CDR3 protein: CASRTGVEKLFF
V gene: TRBV19
J gene: TRBJ1-4

CDR3 protein: CASSDRWEGGTQYF
V gene: TRBV19
J gene: TRBJ2-3

CDR3 protein: CASRILHSGSTDTQYF
V gene: TRBV19
J gene: TRBJ2-3

CDR3 protein: CASSVDVLATTYEQYF
V gene: TRBV9
J gene: TRBJ2-7

CDR3 protein: CASTPQGEVAELFF
V gene: TRBV11-3
J gene: TRBJ2-2

CDR3 protein: CASSAWTGGPFGYTF
V gene: TRBV27
J gene: TRBJ1-2

CDR3 protein: CASSSAGAAYEQYF
V gene: TRBV5-6
J gene: TRBJ2-7

CDR3 protein: CASSLTASGRPSGANVLTF
V gene: TRBV7-8
J gene: TRBJ2-6

CDR3 protein: CASSAPTTVTPYEQYF
V gene: TRBV2
J gene: TRBJ2-7

CDR3 protein: CASRDRQADNQPQHF
V gene: TRBV10-2
J gene: TRBJ1-5

CDR3 protein: CASSQDYSGETDTQYF
V gene: TRBV4-3
J gene: TRBJ2-3

CDR3 protein: CASSQRGGVAYEQYF
V gene: TRBV4-2
J gene: TRBJ2-7

CDR3 protein: CASRKGGTYNSPLHF
V gene: TRBV6-1
J gene: TRBJ1-6

CDR3 protein: CASSLAGGEQYF
V gene: TRBV7-9
J gene: TRBJ2-7

CDR3 protein: CASSPILLGEQFF
V gene: TRBV7-9
J gene: TRBJ2-1

CDR3 protein: CASSWRFPGQGGSSYEQYF
V gene: TRBV5-1
J gene: TRBJ2-7

CDR3 protein: CASRLAGAYNEQFF
V gene: TRBV27
J gene: TRBJ2-1

CDR3 protein: CASSLSAGELFF
V gene: TRBV28
J gene: TRBJ2-2

CDR3 protein: CASSVGIAGGSKTQYF
V gene: TRBV9
J gene: TRBJ2-5

CDR3 protein: CASSLTSGGTNTGELFF
V gene: TRBV5-1
J gene: TRBJ2-2

CDR3 protein: CASGSDREGGNSNQPQHF
V gene: TRBV12-5
J gene: TRBJ1-5

CDR3 protein: CASSPTGSYEQYF
V gene: TRBV11-2
J gene: TRBJ2-7

CDR3 protein: CASSQNKATGSGNTIYF
V gene: TRBV4-3
J gene: TRBJ1-3

CDR3 protein: CASSLTGTGNTEAFF
V gene: TRBV28
J gene: TRBJ1-1

CDR3 protein: CASSPLTSGLLTYEQYF
V gene: TRBV4-1
J gene: TRBJ2-7

CDR3 protein: CASSLGTADTGELFF
V gene: TRBV5-1
J gene: TRBJ2-2

CDR3 protein: CASTAGTGRETQYF
V gene: TRBV5-5
J gene: TRBJ2-5